The 13 T cell receptor beta chains below were found in one sample sequenced in a study of shared clonotypes between healthy human individuals. Libraries were prepared by immunoSEQ multiplex PCR; TCRdb keeps only in-frame clonotypes and omits some of them. The sample records about 1.5 million clones, about 96% being singletons. The sample taken for sequencing was naive CD4+ T cells sorted from blood. Subset of the sample: CD45RA+ positively selected. The origin of the receptors is a young man in good health.

V is TRBV10-2 and J is TRBJ2-5, with a possible D match to TRBD1 (6 bases). Germline V CDR1 and CDR2: WSHSY, SAAADI. The CDR3 is 13 residues long. The germline V and J ends were trimmed by 8 bases and 4 bases, with 14 bases remaining between them. This chain's CDR3 is CASGNLGGETQYF. Here the CDR3 DNA reads TGCGCCAGCGGGAATTTAGGGGGAGAGACCCAGTACTTC.

The chain is built from TRBV2 and TRBJ1-1; a possible D gene is TRBD1 (5 bases). Germline V gives CDR1 SNHLY, CDR2 FYNNEI. The CDR3 totals 12 residues. Between the trimmed V and J ends, which lost 8 bases and 6 bases, there was a span of 13 bases. The CDR3 sequence: CASGQGLAEAFF. For the CDR3, the DNA is TGTGCCAGCGGCCAGGGATTGGCTGAAGCTTTCTTT.

This clone appeared a single time. The chain carries TRBV4-1 and TRBJ2-7; D is ambiguous. CDR3 size: 12 residues. Trimming cost V 1 base and J 3 bases, with 4 bases left between them. Looked up from germline, CDR1 is MGHRA and CDR2 is YSYEKL. CDR3: CASSQGNYEQYF. Written as DNA, the CDR3 is TGCGCCAGCAGCCAAGGAAACTACGAGCAGTACTTC.

The chain employs TRBV28 and TRBJ2-3, with no clear D. CDR3 length equals 18 residues. Germline assignment: CDR1 MDHEN and CDR2 SYDVKM. V was cut by 2 bases and J by 2 bases, with 20 bases left in between. Written as DNA, the CDR3 is TGTGCCAGCAGTTTAGGCCCCGCTAGTAAATGGTACACAGATACGCAGTATTTT. Its protein product is CASSLGPASKWYTDTQYF.

V is TRBV18 and J is TRBJ2-5; no definite D call. The germline V gene has CDR1 KGHSH and CDR2 LQKENI. Trimming took 3 bases from V and 5 from J, leaving 13 bases between them. There are 14 residues in the CDR3. The CDR3 bases are TGTGCCAGCTCACCGACACCGGCCAGGGAGACCCAGTACTTC. It is translated as CASSPTPARETQYF.

The J gene is TRBJ1-2, the V gene TRBV2; the D is unclear. Trimming shortened V by 2 bases and J by 4 bases, and 8 bases separated the two germline ends. CDR1 SNHLY and CDR2 FYNNEI come from the germline V gene. The CDR3 is made up of 13 amino acids. The CDR3 region has the DNA TGTGCCAGCAGTGAACCCATGGGCTATGGCTACACCTTC. Its translation is CASSEPMGYGYTF.

V and J are TRBV6-1 and TRBJ2-1; the match to TRBD2 covers 7 bases. In germline, CDR1 is MNHNS, CDR2 SASEGT. V shed 4 bases, J shed 5 bases, and the junction held 8 bases outside the gene matches. CDR3 length equals 15 residues. The DNA of the CDR3 is TGTGCCAGCAGTGGACTTAGCGGGTGGAACAATGAGCAGTTCTTC. It yields the protein CASSGLSGWNNEQFF.

The J gene is TRBJ2-2, the V gene TRBV19; D is unclear. This CDR3 contains 15 residues. In germline, CDR1 is LNHDA, CDR2 SQIVND (reference sequence). Trimming left V 5 bases short and J 5 bases short, with 15 bases between. CDR3 sequence reads: CASSPWERRTGELFF. The CDR3 region has the DNA TGTGCCAGTAGTCCGTGGGAAAGGAGAACCGGGGAGCTGTTTTTT.

The chain combines TRBV27 with TRBJ2-7; TRBD2 matches at 12 bases. The CDR3 is made up of 21 amino acids. Looked up from germline, CDR1 is MNHEY and CDR2 is SMNVEV (reference sequence). With V trimmed by 3 bases and J by 3 bases, 21 bases remained unmatched. The CDR3 region is CASSFLFRGRKTSGSRYEQYF. The CDR3, as DNA: TGTGCCAGCAGTTTTCTTTTCCGGGGGCGAAAGACTAGCGGGAGTCGCTACGAGCAGTACTTC.

V usage is TRBV6-4 and J usage is TRBJ1-5, with a possible D match to TRBD1 (5 bases). Trimming pared 5 bases from V and 1 base from J, leaving 21 bases between. Germline CDR1 reads MRHNA; CDR2 reads SNTAGT. The CDR3 runs to 18 residues. CDR3 residues: CASSPPLRAGDSNQPQHF. The CDR3 bases are TGTGCCAGCAGTCCACCCCTCCGGGCCGGGGACAGCAATCAGCCCCAGCATTTT.

The V and J genes are TRBV19 and TRBJ2-7; D not certain. The CDR3 extends over 14 amino acids. From germline, CDR1 is LNHDA and CDR2 SQIVND (reference sequence). V dropped 5 bases and J dropped 6 bases, with 17 bases sitting between them. The CDR3, as DNA: TGTGCCAGTAGTGTCATGACGGCCTCCCGCGAGCAGTACTTC. It yields the protein CASSVMTASREQYF. The whole variable domain, filled in from reference TRBV19 and TRBJ2-7, reads DGGITQSPKYLFRKEGQNVTLSCEQNLNHDAMYWYRQDPGQGLRLIYYSQIVNDFQKGDIAEGYSVSREKKESFPLTVTSAQKNPTAFYLCASSVMTASREQYFGPGTRLTVT.

V and J are TRBV7-2 and TRBJ2-1, with D possibly matching TRBD2 (5 bases). CDR1 SGHTA and CDR2 FQGNSA come from the germline V gene. The CDR3 is made up of 15 amino acids. Trimming took off 5 bases at V and 5 bases at J, with 16 bases between the two ends. CDR3 amino acids: CASSPLKGVNNEQFF. The CDR3 nucleotides are TGTGCCAGCAGCCCACTGAAGGGAGTGAACAATGAGCAGTTCTTC.

This clone turned up a few times. The chain couples TRBV11-2 to TRBJ2-7; maybe TRBD1 (5 bases). The CDR3 totals 14 residues. Trimming took 4 bases from V and 0 from J, leaving 10 bases between them. Germline assignment: CDR1 SGHAT and CDR2 FQNNGV. The CDR3 DNA reads as TGTGCCAGCAGCTACGTGGGGCCCTCCTACGAGCAGTACTTC. Translating gives CASSYVGPSYEQYF.